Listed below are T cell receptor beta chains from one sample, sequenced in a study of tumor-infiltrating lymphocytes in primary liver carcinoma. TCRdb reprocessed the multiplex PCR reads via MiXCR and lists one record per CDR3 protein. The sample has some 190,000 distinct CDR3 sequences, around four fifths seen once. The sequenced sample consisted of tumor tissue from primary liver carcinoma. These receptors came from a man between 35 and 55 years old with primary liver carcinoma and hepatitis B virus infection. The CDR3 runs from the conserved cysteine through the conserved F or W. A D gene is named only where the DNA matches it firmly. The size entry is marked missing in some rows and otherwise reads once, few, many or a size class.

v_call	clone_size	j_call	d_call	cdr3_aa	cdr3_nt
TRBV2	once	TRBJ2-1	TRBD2	CASSQAGAVNDQFF	TGTGCCAGCAGTCAAGCGGGAGCGGTTAATGACCAGTTCTTC
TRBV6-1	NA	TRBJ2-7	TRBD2	CDSSEVELAGGYEQYF	TGTGACAGCAGTGAAGTGGAACTAGCGGGAGGCTACGAGCAGTACTTC
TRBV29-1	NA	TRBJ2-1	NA	CGVAPLVGLGNEQFF	TGCGGCGTTGCCCCACTTGTGGGATTGGGGAATGAGCAGTTCTTC
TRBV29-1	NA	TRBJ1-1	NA	CSVDKRQLSSEAFF	TGCAGCGTTGATAAACGCCAGTTAAGTTCTGAAGCTTTCTTT
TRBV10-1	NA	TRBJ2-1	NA	CTSSDPTTGSDGEQFF	TGCACCAGCAGTGACCCGACTACCGGGAGTGATGGTGAGCAGTTCTTC
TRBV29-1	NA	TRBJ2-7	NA	CSARRQDNEQYF	TGCAGCGCCAGACGACAGGATAACGAGCAGTACTTC
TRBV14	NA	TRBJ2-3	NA	CPSSQDGGDTQYF	TGTCCCAGCAGCCAAGACGGCGGAGATACGCAGTATTTT
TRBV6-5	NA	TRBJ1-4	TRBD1	CASSYSRGTGGKNEKVFF	TGTGCCAGCAGTTACTCACGAGGGACAGGGGGGAAAAATGAAAAAGTGTTTTTT
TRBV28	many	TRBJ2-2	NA	CASSPAGTFTGELFF	TGTGCCAGCAGTCCTGCGGGGACTTTCACCGGGGAGCTGTTTTTT
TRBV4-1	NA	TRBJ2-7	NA	CATSQGFQQGNEQYF	TGCGCCACCAGCCAAGGATTCCAACAGGGAAATGAGCAGTACTTC
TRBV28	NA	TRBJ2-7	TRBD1	CASNFTGASCEQYF	TGTGCCAGCAATTTTACAGGGGCCTCCTGCGAGCAGTACTTC
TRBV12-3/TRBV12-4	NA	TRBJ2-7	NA	CASIHEGLEQYF	TGTGCCAGCATTCACGAAGGCCTAGAGCAGTACTTC
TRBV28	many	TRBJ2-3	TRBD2	CASCLGGRVSDTQYF	TGTGCCAGCTGCCTCGGCGGGAGGGTCTCAGATACGCAGTATTTT
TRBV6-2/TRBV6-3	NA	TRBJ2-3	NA	CASSYSRRETDMQYF	TGTGCCAGCAGTTATAGCAGGAGGGAAACAGATATGCAGTATTTT
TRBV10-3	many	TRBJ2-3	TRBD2	CAISRGAGETDTQYF	TGTGCCATCAGCCGGGGAGCGGGAGAGACAGATACGCAGTATTTT
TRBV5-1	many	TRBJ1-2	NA	CASSSTGDYGYTF	TGCGCCAGCAGCTCTACAGGAGACTATGGCTACACCTTC
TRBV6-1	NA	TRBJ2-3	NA	CANTAQRAAGTDTQYF	TGTGCCAACACCGCCCAACGGGCGGCTGGCACAGATACGCAATATTTT
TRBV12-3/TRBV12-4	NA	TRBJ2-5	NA	CASSRSVTEIHYF	TGTGCCAGCAGCCGAAGCGTGACAGAGATCCACTACTTC
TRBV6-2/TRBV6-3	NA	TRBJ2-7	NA	CASSYSSSAYEQCF	TGTGCCAGCAGTTACTCGTCTAGCGCCTACGAGCAGTGCTTC
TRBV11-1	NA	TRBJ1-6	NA	CAGSRKLVPPLHF	TGTGCCGGCAGCCGGAAACTGGTTCCACCCCTCCACTTT
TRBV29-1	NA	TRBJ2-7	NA	CSAMTSVSGTPYEQCF	TGCAGCGCCATGACATCTGTGAGCGGCACTCCCTACGAGCAGTGCTTC
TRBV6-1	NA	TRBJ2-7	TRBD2	CASSSSGSLTYEQYF	TGTGCTAGCTCGAGTAGCGGGAGCCTTACCTACGAGCAGTACTTC
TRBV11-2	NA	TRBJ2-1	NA	CASTFYNQSSYNKQFF	TGTGCCAGCACTTTTTATAACCAGAGCTCCTACAATAAGCAGTTCTTC